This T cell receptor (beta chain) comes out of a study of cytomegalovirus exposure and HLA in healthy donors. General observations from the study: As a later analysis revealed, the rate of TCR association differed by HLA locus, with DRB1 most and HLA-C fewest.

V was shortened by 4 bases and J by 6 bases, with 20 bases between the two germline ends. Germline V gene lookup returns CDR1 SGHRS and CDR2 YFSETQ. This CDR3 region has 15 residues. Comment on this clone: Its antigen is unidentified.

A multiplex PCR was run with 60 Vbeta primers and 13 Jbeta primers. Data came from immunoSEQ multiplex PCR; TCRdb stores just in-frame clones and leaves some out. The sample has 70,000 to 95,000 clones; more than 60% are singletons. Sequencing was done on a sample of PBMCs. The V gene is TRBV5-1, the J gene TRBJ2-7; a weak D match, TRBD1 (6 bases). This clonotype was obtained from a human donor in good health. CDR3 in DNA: TGCGCCAGCAGCGTGACGACCGGGACATCCCTCGAGCAGTACTTC. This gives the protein CASSVTTGTSLEQYF.